This entry lists 2 T cell receptor beta chains sequenced from one sample in a study of CD8+ T cells in alopecia areata. Extracted from the samples, RNA was reverse transcribed into cDNA to serve as the sequencing template. Sequencing used immunoSEQ multiplex PCR; TCRdb keeps in-frame clones, though not all of them. The table has about 190,000 clones, roughly three fifths seen once; the top ten hold 0.65% to 0.7%. Treatment reported: oral pan-JAK inhibitor, 5-10 mg twice daily. The sample in question was CD4+ T cells sorted from blood, obtained at week 4, from a patient treated with tofacitinib. These receptors were taken from a human donor with alopecia areata.

CDR3 in DNA: TGTGCCTGGAATCCGCAATTGAACACTGAAGCTTTCTTT. Protein sequence: CAWNPQLNTEAFF. V and J are TRBV30 and TRBJ1-1, with D unresolved. The germline V gene has CDR1 GTSNPN and CDR2 SVGIG (reference sequence). The CDR3 loop spans 13 amino acids. V was clipped by 4 bases and J by 0 bases, with 9 bases between them.

V usage is TRBV25-1 and J usage is TRBJ2-5, with D perhaps TRBD2 (7 bases). Germline CDR1 MGHDK, CDR2 SYGVNS. With 3 bases removed from V and 5 bases from J, the gap between germline ends came to 19 bases. CDR3 length: 16 residues. Here the CDR3 DNA reads TGTGCCAGCAGTGACATACGGACTAGGGGGAGGGAGACCCAGTACTTC. Translated, it gives CASSDIRTRGRETQYF.